This T cell receptor (beta chain) was profiled in a study of patients and donors after allogeneic stem cell transplantation. Deletions cut 1 base from V and 6 bases from J, with 19 bases between. Germline V lookup: CDR1 DFQATT, CDR2 SNEGSKA (reference sequence). This CDR3 has 15 amino acids. MiXCR, run by TCRdb on the RT-PCR reads, gives a single entry per CDR3 protein. The sample yields about a million distinct CDR3 sequences, over 15% seen once. Input material: blood, either unsorted or a sorted T cell fraction (not recorded which). This TCR came from a human donor who was either an allogeneic HSCT recipient or a stem cell or donor lymphocyte infusion donor (not recorded which). It is not recorded whose cells these are; they may come from a transplant donor. The chain is built from TRBV20-1 and TRBJ2-7, with D perhaps given as TRBD1 or TRBD2 (5 bases each). Here the CDR3 DNA reads TGCAGTGCTAGAGTGCGAGTGCCTGGGGGTGGCGAGCAGTACTTC. Protein product: CSARVRVPGGGEQYF.